This TCR beta chain was retrieved from a study of T cell changes during pregnancy in multiple sclerosis. The assay was immunoSEQ multiplex PCR, and TCRdb's table has in-frame clones only and misses some. Of about 21,000 clones detected, about 85% appear once; the ten largest clones hold 6.5% to 9%. V lost 1 base, J lost 4 bases, and 12 bases stayed unmatched. Germline V CDR1 and CDR2: LGHNA, YNFKEQ. This CDR3 contains 18 residues. The specimen comprised CD8+ T cells from peripheral blood mononuclear cells, sampled in the third trimester of pregnancy. The clonotype comes from a female donor in good health, enrolled as a control in a pregnancy study. V gene TRBV4-2 combines with J gene TRBJ2-4; 8 nucleotides match TRBD2. The chain's CDR3 is CASSQVGIGRGVKNIQYF. The DNA of the CDR3 is TGTGCCAGCAGCCAAGTCGGAATCGGGAGGGGGGTTAAAAACATTCAGTACTTC.